This T cell receptor (beta chain) derives from a study of PD-1 blockade in mismatch repair-deficient tumors. Broader study findings: Tumor-resident clones, often undetectable pretreatment in blood, expanded then contracted after pembrolizumab.

This table comes from immunoSEQ multiplex PCR, and its TCRdb copy is limited to in-frame clones, with some not included. This table holds 60,000 to 70,000 clones, around 88% found once. A note on this clone: Antigen: not known.

Germline CDR1 reads MGHRA; CDR2 reads YSYEKL. This CDR3 comprises 18 residues. V was pared by 1 base and J by 4 bases, with 22 bases between. The J gene is TRBJ2-5, the V gene TRBV4-1, with D possibly matching TRBD2 (5 bases). The origin of this receptor is an adult with mismatch repair-deficient cancer. This material consisted of peripheral blood, taken 52 weeks after starting pembrolizumab. In nucleotides, the CDR3 is TGCGCCAGCAGCCAAGGTCTCGGGATTAGTATACGGGGAGAGACCCAGTACTTC. It codes for CASSQGLGISIRGETQYF.